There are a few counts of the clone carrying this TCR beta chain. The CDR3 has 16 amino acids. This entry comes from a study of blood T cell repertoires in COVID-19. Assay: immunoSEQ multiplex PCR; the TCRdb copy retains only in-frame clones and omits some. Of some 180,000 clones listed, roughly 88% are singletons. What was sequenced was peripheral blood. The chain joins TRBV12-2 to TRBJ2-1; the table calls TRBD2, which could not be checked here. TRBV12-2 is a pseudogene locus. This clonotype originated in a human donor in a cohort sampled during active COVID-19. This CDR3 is CASRSIDNRGAYEQFF. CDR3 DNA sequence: TGTGCAAGTCGCTCAATCGATAACCGGGGGGCCTATGAGCAGTTCTTC.